There are a few counts of the clone carrying this TCR beta chain. These data come from a study of identical twins. TCRdb used MiXCR to reprocess the 5' RACE reads, holding one entry per CDR3 protein. Of 450,000 or so distinct CDR3 sequences listed, 24% are singletons. V lost 5 bases, J lost 8 bases, and 16 bases stayed unmatched. Germline V gives CDR1 SEHNR, CDR2 FQNEAQ (reference sequence). This CDR3 comprises 17 residues. This same sample was also part of a study on T cells expressing NK-cell markers.

The receptor was derived from a woman aged 18-35 years in good health. The chain carries TRBV7-9 and TRBJ2-1; 9 bases align to TRBD2. The specimen sequenced was CD4+ T cells sorted from blood. The CDR3 DNA reads TGTGCCAGCAGCCCACTGCCCGGACTAGCGAACGAAGATGAGCAGTTCTTC. This encodes CASSPLPGLANEDEQFF.